This entry concerns a single T cell receptor (beta chain). Its antigen remains unidentified. These data originate in a study of graft-versus-host responses after intestinal transplantation. The wider study: Every recipient had anti-thymocyte globulin induction and around 3 years of tacrolimus plus steroids.

TCRdb keeps only in-frame clones here, not all; method: immunoSEQ multiplex PCR. The table has approximately 90,000 clones, around 90% seen once; the top ten hold 6%. The CDR3 loop spans 10 amino acids. Germline CDR1 reads MNHEY; CDR2 reads SVGAGI. Between the trimmed V and J ends, which lost 2 bases and 10 bases, there was a span of 3 bases. The input for sequencing was unstimulated CD8+ T cells sorted from spleen or lymph node cells, taken before intestinal transplant. The chain uses TRBV6-5 and TRBJ2-1; no definite D call. The clonotype was recovered from a human donor who received an intestinal transplant. The CDR3 DNA follows: TGTGCCAGCAGTTACCCAGAGCAGTTCTTC. Translation: CASSYPEQFF.